This T cell receptor (beta chain) was sequenced in a study of shared clonotypes between healthy human individuals. Germline V gives CDR1 KGHSH, CDR2 LQKENI. CDR3 length equals 15 residues. V was trimmed by 2 bases and J by 0 bases, leaving 9 bases between them. Ten immunoSEQ deep assay plates were used by the authors to sequence unsorted PBMC DNA. Measured with immunoSEQ multiplex PCR; TCRdb has only the in-frame clones, and not every one. In the table there are fewer than 600,000 clones, around 77% of which are singletons. The chain links TRBV18 to TRBJ2-3; possible D gene TRBD2, 5 bases. The sample consisted of PBMCs. This sequence originates from a woman aged 40 to 50 in good health. Some clones in this sample may be carry-over from other donors' samples. The DNA for the CDR3 is TGTGCCAGCTCACCAAGCGGATCTAGCACAGATACGCAGTATTTT. Its translation is CASSPSGSSTDTQYF.